This T cell receptor beta chain was recovered during a study of shared clonotypes between healthy human individuals. Study-wide results and limits: Compared with clonotypes that all four donors shared, non-shared clonotypes had lower generation probabilities. Depth of sequencing was expected to influence donor clonotype sharing.

CD45RO-negative, CCR7-positively selected cells formed the naive CD8 fraction, excluding terminally differentiated effector memory CD45RA+ cells. Concerning this clone itself: The antigen is undetermined.

With 5 bases removed from V and 2 bases from J, the gap between germline ends came to 10 bases. The CDR3 has 13 amino acids. Per the germline V gene, CDR1 is MNHEY and CDR2 is SMNVEV (reference sequence). A deep-level run was used for the assay. Profiled with immunoSEQ multiplex PCR; TCRdb holds only in-frame clones, not every one. Here the sample spans about 600,000 clones, 95% to 98% being singletons. The source is a man aged 25 to 45 in good health. The chain recombines TRBV27 with TRBJ2-7; D not certain. The material sequenced was naive CD8+ T cells sorted from blood. The CDR3 DNA reads TGTGCCAGCAGTATAGCAACCCCCTACGAGCAGTACTTC. Protein product: CASSIATPYEQYF.